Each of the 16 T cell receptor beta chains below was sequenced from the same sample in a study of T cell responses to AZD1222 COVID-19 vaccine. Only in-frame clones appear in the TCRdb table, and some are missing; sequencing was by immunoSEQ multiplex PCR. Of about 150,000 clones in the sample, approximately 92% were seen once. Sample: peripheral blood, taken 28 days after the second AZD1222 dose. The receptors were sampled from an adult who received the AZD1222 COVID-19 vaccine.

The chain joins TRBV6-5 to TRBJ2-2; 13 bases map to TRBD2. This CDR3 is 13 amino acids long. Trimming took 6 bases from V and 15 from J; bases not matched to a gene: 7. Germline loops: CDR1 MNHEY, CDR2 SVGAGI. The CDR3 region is CASSQGLAGSVFF. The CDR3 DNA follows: TGTGCCAGCAGCCAGGGACTAGCGGGGTCGGTGTTTTTT.

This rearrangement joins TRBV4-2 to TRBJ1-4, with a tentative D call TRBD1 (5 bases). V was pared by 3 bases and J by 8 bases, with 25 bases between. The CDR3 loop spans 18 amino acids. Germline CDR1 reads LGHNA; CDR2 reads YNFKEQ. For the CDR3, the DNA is TGTGCCAGCAGCCACCTAAATGGGGCCCAGGTCGGCAGGGAAAAACTGTTTTTT. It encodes CASSHLNGAQVGREKLFF.

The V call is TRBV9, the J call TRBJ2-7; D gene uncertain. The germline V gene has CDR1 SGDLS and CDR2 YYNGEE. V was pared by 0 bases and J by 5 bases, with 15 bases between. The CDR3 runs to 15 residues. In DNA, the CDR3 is TGTGCCAGCAGCGTAGACGGTCGGTTAGGCGACGAGCAGTACTTC. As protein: CASSVDGRLGDEQYF.

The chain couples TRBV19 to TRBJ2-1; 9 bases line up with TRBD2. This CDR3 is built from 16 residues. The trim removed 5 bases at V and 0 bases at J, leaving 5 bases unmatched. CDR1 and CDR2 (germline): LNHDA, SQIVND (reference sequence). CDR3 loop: CASSLAGASSYNEQFF. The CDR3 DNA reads TGTGCCAGTAGTTTAGCGGGGGCCAGCTCCTACAATGAGCAGTTCTTC. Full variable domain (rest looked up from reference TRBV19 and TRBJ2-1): DGGITQSPKYLFRKEGQNVTLSCEQNLNHDAMYWYRQDPGQGLRLIYYSQIVNDFQKGDIAEGYSVSREKKESFPLTVTSAQKNPTAFYLCASSLAGASSYNEQFFGPGTRLTVL.

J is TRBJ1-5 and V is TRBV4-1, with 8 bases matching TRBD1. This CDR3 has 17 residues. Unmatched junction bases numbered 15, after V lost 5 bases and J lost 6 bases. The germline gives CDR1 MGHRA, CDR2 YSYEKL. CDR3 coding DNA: TGCGCCAGCAGCTCCACTTTCCGCGACAGGGGTGGTCAGCCCCAGCATTTT. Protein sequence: CASSSTFRDRGGQPQHF.

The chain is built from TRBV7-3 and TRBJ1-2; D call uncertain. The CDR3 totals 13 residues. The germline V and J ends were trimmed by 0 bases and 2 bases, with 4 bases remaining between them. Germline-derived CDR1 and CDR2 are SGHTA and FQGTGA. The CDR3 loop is CASSLTPNYGYTF. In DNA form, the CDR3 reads TGTGCCAGCAGCTTAACACCGAACTATGGCTACACCTTC.

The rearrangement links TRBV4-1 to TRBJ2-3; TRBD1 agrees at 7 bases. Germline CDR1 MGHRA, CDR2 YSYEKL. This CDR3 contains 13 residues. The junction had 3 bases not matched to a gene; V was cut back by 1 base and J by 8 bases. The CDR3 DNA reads TGCGCCAGCAGCCAAGCCCAGGGGGTTACGCAGTATTTT. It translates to CASSQAQGVTQYF.

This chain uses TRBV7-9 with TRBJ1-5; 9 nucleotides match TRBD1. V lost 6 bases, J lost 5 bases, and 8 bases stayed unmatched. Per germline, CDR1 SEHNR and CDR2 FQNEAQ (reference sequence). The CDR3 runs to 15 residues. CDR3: CASSPGTGKDQPQHF. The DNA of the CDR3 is TGTGCCAGCAGTCCCGGGACAGGGAAAGATCAGCCCCAGCATTTT.

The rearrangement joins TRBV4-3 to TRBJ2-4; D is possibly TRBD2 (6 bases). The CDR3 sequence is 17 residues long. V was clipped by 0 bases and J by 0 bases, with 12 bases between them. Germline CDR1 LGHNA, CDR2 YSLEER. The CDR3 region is CASSQELEGLAKNIQYF. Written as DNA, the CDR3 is TGCGCCAGCAGCCAAGAGCTGGAGGGGCTAGCCAAAAACATTCAGTACTTC.

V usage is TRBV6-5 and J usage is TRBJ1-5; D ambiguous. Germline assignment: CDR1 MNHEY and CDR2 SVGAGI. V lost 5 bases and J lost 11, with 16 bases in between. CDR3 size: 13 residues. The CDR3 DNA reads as TGTGCCAGCAGTCCGGGGAGGGCCGGGGCCCAGCATTTT. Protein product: CASSPGRAGAQHF.

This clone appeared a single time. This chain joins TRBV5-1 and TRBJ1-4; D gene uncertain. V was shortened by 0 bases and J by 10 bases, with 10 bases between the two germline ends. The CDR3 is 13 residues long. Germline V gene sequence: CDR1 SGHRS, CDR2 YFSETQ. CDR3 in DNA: TGCGCCAGCAGCTTGGATGACCCCGGAAAACTGTTTTTT. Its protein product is CASSLDDPGKLFF.

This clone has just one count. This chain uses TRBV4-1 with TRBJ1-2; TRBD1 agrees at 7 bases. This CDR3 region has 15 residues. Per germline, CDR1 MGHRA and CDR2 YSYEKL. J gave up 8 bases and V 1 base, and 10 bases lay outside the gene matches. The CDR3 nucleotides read TGCGCCAGCAGCCAAGGCCAAAACAGGGGACGGGGCTACACCTTC. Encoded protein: CASSQGQNRGRGYTF.

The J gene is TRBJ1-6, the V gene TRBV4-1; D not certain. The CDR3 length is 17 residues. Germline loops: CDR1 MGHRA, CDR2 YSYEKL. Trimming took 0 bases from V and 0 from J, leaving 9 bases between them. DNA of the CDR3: TGCGCCAGCAGCCAAGATATCACCGGCTCCTATAATTCACCCCTCCACTTT. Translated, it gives CASSQDITGSYNSPLHF.

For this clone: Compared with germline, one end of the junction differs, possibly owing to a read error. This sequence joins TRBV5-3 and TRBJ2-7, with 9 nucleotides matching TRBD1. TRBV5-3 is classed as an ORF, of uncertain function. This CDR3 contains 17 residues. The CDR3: CARSLPRGTGTFHAAEF. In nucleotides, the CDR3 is TGTGCCAGAAGCTTGCCGAGGGGGACAGGGACCTTCCATGCCGCCGAATTC.

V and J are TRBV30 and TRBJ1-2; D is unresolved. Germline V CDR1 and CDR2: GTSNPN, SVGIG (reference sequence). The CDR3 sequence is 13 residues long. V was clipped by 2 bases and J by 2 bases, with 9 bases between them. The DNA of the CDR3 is TGTGCCTGGAGTAACTCTCCCAACTATGGCTACACCTTC. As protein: CAWSNSPNYGYTF.

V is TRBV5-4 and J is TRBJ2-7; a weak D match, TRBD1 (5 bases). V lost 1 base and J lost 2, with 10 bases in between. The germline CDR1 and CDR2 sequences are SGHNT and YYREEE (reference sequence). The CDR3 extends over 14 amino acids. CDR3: CASSLRGSAYEQYF. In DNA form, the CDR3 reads TGTGCCAGCAGCTTGAGGGGCAGCGCCTACGAGCAGTACTTC. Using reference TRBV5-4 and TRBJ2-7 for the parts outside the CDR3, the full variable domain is ETGVTQSPTHLIKTRGQQVTLRCSSQSGHNTVSWYQQALGQGPQFIFQYYREEENGRGNFPPRFSGLQFPNYSSELNVNALELDDSALYLCASSLRGSAYEQYFGPGTRLTVT.